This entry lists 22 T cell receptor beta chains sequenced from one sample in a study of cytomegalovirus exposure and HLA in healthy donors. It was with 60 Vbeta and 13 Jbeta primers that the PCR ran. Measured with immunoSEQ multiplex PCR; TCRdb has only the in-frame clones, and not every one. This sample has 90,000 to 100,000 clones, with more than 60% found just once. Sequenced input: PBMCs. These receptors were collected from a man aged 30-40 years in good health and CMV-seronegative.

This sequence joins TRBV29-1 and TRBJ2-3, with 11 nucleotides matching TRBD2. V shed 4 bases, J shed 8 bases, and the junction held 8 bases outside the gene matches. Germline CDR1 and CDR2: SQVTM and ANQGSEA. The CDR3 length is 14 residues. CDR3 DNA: TGCAGCGTTGGAGGGACTAGCGGCGCTCGTACGCAGTATTTT. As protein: CSVGGTSGARTQYF.

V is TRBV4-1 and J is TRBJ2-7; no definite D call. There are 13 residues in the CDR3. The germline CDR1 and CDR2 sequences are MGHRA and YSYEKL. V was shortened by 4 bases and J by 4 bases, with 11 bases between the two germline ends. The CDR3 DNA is TGCGCCAGCAGCCCAAGAGAAAGATACGAGCAGTACTTC. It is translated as CASSPRERYEQYF.

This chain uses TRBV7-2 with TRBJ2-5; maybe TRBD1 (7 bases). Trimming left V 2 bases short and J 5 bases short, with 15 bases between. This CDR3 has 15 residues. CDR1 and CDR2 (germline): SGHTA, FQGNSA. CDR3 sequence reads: CASSLSAGGGETQYF. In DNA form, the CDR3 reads TGTGCCAGCAGCTTATCGGCAGGGGGAGGTGAGACCCAGTACTTC.

CDR3 in amino acids: CASSPSGGGADTQYF. CDR3 in DNA: TGTGCCAGCAGCCCTTCAGGGGGAGGTGCAGATACGCAGTATTTT. The chain links TRBV7-2 to TRBJ2-3; a possible D gene is TRBD1 (7 bases). Germline V gene lookup returns CDR1 SGHTA and CDR2 FQGNSA. The CDR3 length is 15 residues. V was clipped by 5 bases and J by 4 bases, with 16 bases between them.

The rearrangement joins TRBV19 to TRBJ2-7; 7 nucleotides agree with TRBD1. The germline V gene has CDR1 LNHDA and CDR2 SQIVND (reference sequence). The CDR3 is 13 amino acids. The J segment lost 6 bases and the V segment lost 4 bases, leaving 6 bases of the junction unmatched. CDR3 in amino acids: CASSRRDRSEQYF. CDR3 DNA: TGTGCCAGTAGTAGACGGGACAGATCCGAGCAGTACTTC.

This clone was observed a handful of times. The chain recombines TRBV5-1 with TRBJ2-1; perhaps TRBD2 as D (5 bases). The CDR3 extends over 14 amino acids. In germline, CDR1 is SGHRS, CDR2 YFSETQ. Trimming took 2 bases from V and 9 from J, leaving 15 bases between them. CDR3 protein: CASSFADSGGEQFF. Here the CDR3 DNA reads TGCGCCAGCAGCTTCGCGGACTCTGGTGGTGAGCAGTTCTTC.

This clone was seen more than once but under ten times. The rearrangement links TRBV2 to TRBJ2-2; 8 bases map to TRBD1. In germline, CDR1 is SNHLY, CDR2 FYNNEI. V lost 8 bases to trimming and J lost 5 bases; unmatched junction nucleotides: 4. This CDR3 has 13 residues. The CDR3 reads CASQGARTGELFF. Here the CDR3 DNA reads TGTGCCAGCCAGGGGGCGCGGACCGGGGAGCTGTTTTTT.

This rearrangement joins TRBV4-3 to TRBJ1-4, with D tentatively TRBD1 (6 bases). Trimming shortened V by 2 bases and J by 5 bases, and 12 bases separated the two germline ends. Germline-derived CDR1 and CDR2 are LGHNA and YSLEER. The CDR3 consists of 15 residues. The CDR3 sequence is CASSQQGQLNEKLFF. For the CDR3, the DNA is TGCGCCAGCAGCCAACAAGGACAGCTAAATGAAAAACTGTTTTTT.

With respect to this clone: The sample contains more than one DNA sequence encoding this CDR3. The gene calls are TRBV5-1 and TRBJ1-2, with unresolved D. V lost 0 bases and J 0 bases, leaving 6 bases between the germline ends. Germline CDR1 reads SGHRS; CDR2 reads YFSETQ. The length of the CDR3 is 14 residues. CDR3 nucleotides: TGCGCCAGCAGCTTGGACTCGCCTAACTATGGCTACACCTTC. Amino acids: CASSLDSPNYGYTF.

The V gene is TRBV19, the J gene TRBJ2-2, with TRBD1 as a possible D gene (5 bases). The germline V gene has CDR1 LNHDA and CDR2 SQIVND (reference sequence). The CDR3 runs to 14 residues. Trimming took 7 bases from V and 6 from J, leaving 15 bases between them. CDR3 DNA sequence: TGTGCCAGTATAACGACAGCAGGTCCCGGGGAGCTGTTTTTT. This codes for CASITTAGPGELFF.

The CDR3 bases are TGTGCCAGTAGTATTCATGGGACAGACAGCAATCAGCCCCAGCATTTT. The encoded protein is CASSIHGTDSNQPQHF. V gene TRBV19 combines with J gene TRBJ1-5, with 7 bases that match TRBD1. The germline gives CDR1 LNHDA, CDR2 SQIVND (reference sequence). The J segment lost 1 base and the V segment lost 3 bases, leaving 6 bases of the junction unmatched. The CDR3 spans 16 residues.

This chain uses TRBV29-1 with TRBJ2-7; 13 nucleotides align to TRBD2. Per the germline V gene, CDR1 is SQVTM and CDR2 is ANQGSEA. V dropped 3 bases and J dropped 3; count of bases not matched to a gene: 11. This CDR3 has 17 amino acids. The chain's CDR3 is CSVDGAFGTSGNYEQYF. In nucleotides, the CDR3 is TGCAGCGTTGATGGCGCCTTCGGGACTAGCGGGAACTACGAGCAGTACTTC.

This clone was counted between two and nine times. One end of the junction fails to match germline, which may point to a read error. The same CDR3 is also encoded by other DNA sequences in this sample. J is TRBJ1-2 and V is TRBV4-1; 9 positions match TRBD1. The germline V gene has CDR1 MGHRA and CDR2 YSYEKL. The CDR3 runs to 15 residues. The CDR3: CASSQVTGGTDGYTF. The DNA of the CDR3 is TGTGCCAGCAGCCAAGTAACAGGGGGCACTGATGGCTACACCTTC.

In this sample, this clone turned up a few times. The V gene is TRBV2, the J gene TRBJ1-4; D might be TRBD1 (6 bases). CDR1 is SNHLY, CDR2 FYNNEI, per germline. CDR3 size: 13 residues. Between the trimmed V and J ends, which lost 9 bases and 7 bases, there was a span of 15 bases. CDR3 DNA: TGTGCCAGTCACGAAGGGGGTCGTGAAAAACTGTTTTTT. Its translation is CASHEGGREKLFF. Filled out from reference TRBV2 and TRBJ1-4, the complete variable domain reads EPEVTQTPSHQVTQMGQEVILRCVPISNHLYFYWYRQILGQKVEFLVSFYNNEISEKSEIFDDQFSVERPDGSNFTLKIRSTKLEDSAMYFCASHEGGREKLFFGSGTQLSVL.

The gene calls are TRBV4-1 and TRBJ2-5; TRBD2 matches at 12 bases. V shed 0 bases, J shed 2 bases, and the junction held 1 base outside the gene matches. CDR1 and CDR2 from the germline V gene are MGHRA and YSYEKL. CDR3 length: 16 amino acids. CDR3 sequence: CASSQEGLAGQETQYF. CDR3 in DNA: TGCGCCAGCAGCCAAGAAGGACTAGCGGGACAAGAGACCCAGTACTTC.

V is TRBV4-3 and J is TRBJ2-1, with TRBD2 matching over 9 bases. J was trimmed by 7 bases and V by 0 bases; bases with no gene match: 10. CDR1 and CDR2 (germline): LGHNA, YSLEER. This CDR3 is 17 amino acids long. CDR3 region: CASSQDPAGGRANEQFF. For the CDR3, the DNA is TGCGCCAGCAGCCAAGATCCAGCGGGGGGTCGGGCAAATGAGCAGTTCTTC.

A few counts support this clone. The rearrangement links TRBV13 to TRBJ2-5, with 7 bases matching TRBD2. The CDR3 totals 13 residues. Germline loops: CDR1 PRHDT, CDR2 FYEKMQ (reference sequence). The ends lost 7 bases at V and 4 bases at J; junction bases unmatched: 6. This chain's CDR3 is CASKNWGGETQYF. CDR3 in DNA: TGTGCCAGCAAAAATTGGGGGGGAGAGACCCAGTACTTC.

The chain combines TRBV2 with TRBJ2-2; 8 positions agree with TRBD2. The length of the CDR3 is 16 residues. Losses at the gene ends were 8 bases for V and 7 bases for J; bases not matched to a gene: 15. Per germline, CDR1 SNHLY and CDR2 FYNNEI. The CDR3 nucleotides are TGTGCCAGCGGGGAAGGAGGAGCGGGAGCGGGCGGGGAGCTGTTTTTT. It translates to CASGEGGAGAGGELFF.

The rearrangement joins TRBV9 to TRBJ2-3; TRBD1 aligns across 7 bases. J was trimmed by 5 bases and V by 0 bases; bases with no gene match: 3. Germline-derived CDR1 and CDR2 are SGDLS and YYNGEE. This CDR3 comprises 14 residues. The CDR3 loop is CASSVEGALDTQYF. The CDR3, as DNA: TGTGCCAGCAGCGTAGAGGGGGCATTAGATACGCAGTATTTT.

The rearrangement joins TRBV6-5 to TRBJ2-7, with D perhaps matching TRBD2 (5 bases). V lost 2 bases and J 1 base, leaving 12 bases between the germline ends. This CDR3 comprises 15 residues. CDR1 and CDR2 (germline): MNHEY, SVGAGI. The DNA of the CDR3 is TGTGCCAGCAGTTACGATGGGAGTGGGTCCTACGAGCAGTACTTC. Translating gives CASSYDGSGSYEQYF.

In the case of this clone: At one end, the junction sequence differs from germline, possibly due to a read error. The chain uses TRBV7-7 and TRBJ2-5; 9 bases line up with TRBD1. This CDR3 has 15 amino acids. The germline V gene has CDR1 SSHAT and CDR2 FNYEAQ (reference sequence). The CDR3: CASSFGGQGSETQYF. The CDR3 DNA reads TGTGCTAGCAGCTTCGGTGGACAGGGGTCGGAGACCCAGTACTTC.

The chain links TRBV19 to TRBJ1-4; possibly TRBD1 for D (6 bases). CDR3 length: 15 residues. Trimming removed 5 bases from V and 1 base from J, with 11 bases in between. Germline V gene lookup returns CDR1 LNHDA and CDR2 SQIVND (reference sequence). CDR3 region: CASSLQGLTNEKLFF. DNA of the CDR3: TGTGCCAGTAGTCTACAGGGTTTAACTAATGAAAAACTGTTTTTT.